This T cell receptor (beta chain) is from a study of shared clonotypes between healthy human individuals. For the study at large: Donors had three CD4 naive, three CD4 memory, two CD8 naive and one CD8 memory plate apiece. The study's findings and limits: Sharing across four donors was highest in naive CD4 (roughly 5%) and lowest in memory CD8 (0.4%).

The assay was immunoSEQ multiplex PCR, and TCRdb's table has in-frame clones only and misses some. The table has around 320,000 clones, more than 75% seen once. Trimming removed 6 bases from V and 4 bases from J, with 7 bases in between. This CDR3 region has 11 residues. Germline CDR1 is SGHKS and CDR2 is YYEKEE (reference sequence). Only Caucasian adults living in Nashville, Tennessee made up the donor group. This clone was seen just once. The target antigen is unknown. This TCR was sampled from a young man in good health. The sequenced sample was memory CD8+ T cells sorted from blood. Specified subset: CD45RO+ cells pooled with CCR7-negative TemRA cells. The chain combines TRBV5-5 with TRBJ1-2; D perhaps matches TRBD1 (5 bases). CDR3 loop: CASTDSYGYTF. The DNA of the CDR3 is TGTGCCAGCACCGACAGCTATGGCTACACCTTC. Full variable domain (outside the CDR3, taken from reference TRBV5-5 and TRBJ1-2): DAGVTQSPTHLIKTRGQQVTLRCSPISGHKSVSWYQQVLGQGPQFIFQYYEKEERGRGNFPDRFSARQFPNYSSELNVNALLLGDSALYLCASTDSYGYTFGSGTRLTVV.